The 31 T cell receptor beta chains below all came from one sample that was sequenced in a study of beta chain features in type 1 diabetes. Regarding the study as a whole: A moderate, significant TCRB CDR3 shortening appeared in type 1 diabetes across four CD4+ subsets.

Their antigen targets remain unknown. What was sequenced were expressed TCRB transcripts, since all of the isolated RNA had been reverse transcribed. Here immunoSEQ multiplex PCR was the method, and the copy in TCRdb shows in-frame clones only, minus some. This sample has tens of thousands of clones, with 42% found just once. Sequenced input: Tregs from blood. These receptors all stem from a man younger than 40 with type 1 diabetes.

The chain links TRBV5-1 to TRBJ2-2, with TRBD2 matching 9 bases. The J segment lost 1 base and the V segment lost 2 bases, leaving 9 bases of the junction unmatched. CDR3 length equals 18 residues. The germline gives CDR1 SGHRS, CDR2 YFSETQ. This CDR3 reads CASSFLTSGKWNTGELFF. As DNA, the CDR3 is TGCGCCAGCAGCTTTTTGACTAGCGGTAAATGGAACACCGGGGAGCTGTTTTTT.

The genes are TRBV6-1 and TRBJ2-5, with 8 positions matching TRBD2. The CDR3 loop spans 13 amino acids. J lost 3 bases, V lost 5 bases, and 2 bases had no gene match. Germline CDR1 MNHNS, CDR2 SASEGT. Here the CDR3 DNA reads TGTGCCAGCAGTCGAGCGGGAGAAGAGACCCAGTACTTC. Its translation: CASSRAGEETQYF.

This rearrangement joins TRBV4-3 to TRBJ1-3; 7 bases are shared with TRBD1. The V gene's germline CDR1 is LGHNA and CDR2 YSLEER. Trimming took 5 bases from V and 1 from J; bases not matched to a gene: 11. There are 17 residues in the CDR3. In nucleotides, the CDR3 is TGCGCCAGCAGCTTGTCCTCCCGGGACAGTTCTGGAAACACCATATATTTT. The encoded protein is CASSLSSRDSSGNTIYF.

Notes on this clone: The identical CDR3 is also encoded by other nucleotide sequences in the sample. The rearrangement links TRBV7-9 to TRBJ1-1; D is ambiguous. This CDR3 is 12 amino acids long. Between the trimmed V and J ends, which lost 5 bases and 1 base, there was a span of 5 bases. Germline CDR1 reads SEHNR; CDR2 reads FQNEAQ (reference sequence). Here the CDR3 reads CASSRGNTEAFF. The CDR3 DNA follows: TGTGCCAGCAGCAGAGGGAACACTGAAGCTTTCTTT. Supplemented by reference TRBV7-9 and TRBJ1-1, the full variable domain reads DTGVSQNPRHKITKRGQNVTFRCDPISEHNRLYWYRQTLGQGPEFLTYFQNEAQLEKSRLLSDRFSAERPKGSFSTLEIQRTEQGDSAMYLCASSRGNTEAFFGQGTRLTVV.

The V gene is TRBV28, the J gene TRBJ2-5; TRBD1 matches 8 bases. Trimming took 7 bases from V and 5 from J; bases not matched to a gene: 12. The CDR3 is made up of 15 amino acids. CDR1 MDHEN and CDR2 SYDVKM come from the germline V gene. The CDR3 sequence: CASTNGQGWEETQYF. CDR3 nucleotides: TGTGCCAGCACCAACGGACAGGGCTGGGAGGAGACCCAGTACTTC.

This clone has just a few counts. V usage is TRBV29-1 and J usage is TRBJ2-5; possible D gene TRBD2, 5 bases. Per the germline V gene, CDR1 is SQVTM and CDR2 is ANQGSEA. The CDR3 consists of 12 residues. Trimming removed 1 base from V and 7 bases from J, with 10 bases in between. The CDR3 loop is CSVEATRGTQYF. Written as DNA, the CDR3 is TGCAGCGTTGAAGCTACTCGGGGGACCCAGTACTTC.

This clone showed up just a few times. The CDR3 loop reads CASSPTGTSSYNEQFF. The CDR3 DNA sequence: TGTGCCAGCAGCCCCACCGGGACTAGCTCTTACAATGAGCAGTTCTTC. This chain links TRBV7-2 with TRBJ2-1; 9 bases are a match to TRBD2. Per germline, CDR1 SGHTA and CDR2 FQGNSA. V shed 5 bases, J shed 4 bases, and the junction held 9 bases outside the gene matches. This CDR3 is 16 amino acids long.

The rearrangement joins TRBV5-1 to TRBJ2-6, with TRBD2 matching 13 bases. Germline lookup yields CDR1 SGHRS and CDR2 YFSETQ. The CDR3 sequence is 17 residues long. Trimming took 2 bases from V and 4 from J; bases not matched to a gene: 3. The chain's CDR3 is CASSFTSGRGGANVLTF. The CDR3 DNA sequence: TGCGCCAGCAGCTTCACTAGCGGGAGGGGAGGGGCCAACGTCCTGACTTTC.

The chain joins TRBV7-2 to TRBJ1-1; 8 nucleotides match TRBD1. This CDR3 has 13 residues. Per the germline V gene, CDR1 is SGHTA and CDR2 is FQGNSA. Unmatched junction bases numbered 12, after V lost 5 bases and J lost 13 bases. In DNA, the CDR3 is TGTGCCAGCAGCCCTCGGACAGGGACGAATCATTTCTTT. Amino acid sequence: CASSPRTGTNHFF.

V gene TRBV5-8 combines with J gene TRBJ1-4, with D maybe TRBD1 (6 bases). V was pared by 1 base and J by 8 bases, with 21 bases between. Germline CDR1 reads SGHTS; CDR2 reads YDEGEE. This CDR3 has 17 amino acids. CDR3 nucleotides: TGTGCCAGCAGCTTGTTCGGCCAGGGGACAACTTTCGAAAAACTGTTTTTT. Protein product: CASSLFGQGTTFEKLFF.

The rearrangement joins TRBV29-1 to TRBJ2-1; the match to TRBD2 covers 12 bases. The CDR3 is 14 residues long. Germline V CDR1 and CDR2: SQVTM, ANQGSEA. Trimming cost V 2 bases and J 8 bases; bases outside gene matches: 4. CDR3 bases: TGCAGCGTTGAAAGGACTAGCGGGAACTATGAGCAGTTCTTC. It translates to CSVERTSGNYEQFF.

The chain joins TRBV5-1 to TRBJ2-7; D gene unclear. The CDR3 sequence is 14 residues long. Trimming cost V 0 bases and J 0 bases, with 7 bases left between them. Germline V gene data show CDR1 as SGHRS and CDR2 as YFSETQ. The CDR3 DNA reads TGCGCCAGCAGCTTGGCCGGTAGCTCCTACGAGCAGTACTTC. This encodes CASSLAGSSYEQYF.

This clone was counted many times. This chain uses TRBV7-3 with TRBJ2-3; a weak D match, TRBD1 (6 bases). V lost 2 bases and J 0 bases, leaving 9 bases between the germline ends. The CDR3 contains 15 residues. Germline-derived CDR1 and CDR2 are SGHTA and FQGTGA. For the CDR3, the DNA is TGTGCCAGCAGCTTACAAGGGGGTAGCACAGATACGCAGTATTTT. Amino acids: CASSLQGGSTDTQYF.

The chain has TRBV28 and TRBJ1-2, with 8 bases fitting TRBD1. V lost 5 bases, J lost 5 bases, and 10 bases stayed unmatched. CDR3 length equals 15 residues. Germline lookup yields CDR1 MDHEN and CDR2 SYDVKM. CDR3 nucleotide sequence: TGTGCCAGCAGTCCCTCGACAGGGGCGGGGTATGGCTACACCTTC. The encoded protein is CASSPSTGAGYGYTF.

This clone is medium-sized. The J gene is TRBJ2-7, the V gene TRBV6-5; D is unclear. Germline loops: CDR1 MNHEY, CDR2 SVGAGI. The CDR3 has 13 amino acids. The V end was cut by 7 bases, the J end by 0 bases, with 10 bases between. CDR3 sequence (DNA): TGTGCCAGCACCGAGGCGAGCTCCTACGAGCAGTACTTC. This translates into CASTEASSYEQYF.

The V and J genes are TRBV2 and TRBJ1-5; D perhaps matches TRBD1 (6 bases). Trimming took off 5 bases at V and 4 bases at J, with 12 bases between the two ends. This CDR3 region has 14 residues. The germline V gene encodes CDR1 SNHLY and CDR2 FYNNEI. CDR3 region: CASSTLQGNQPQHF. In DNA form, the CDR3 reads TGTGCCAGCAGTACCCTTCAGGGGAATCAGCCCCAGCATTTT.

V usage is TRBV6-1 and J usage is TRBJ1-2; D is perhaps TRBD1 (6 bases). Germline assignment: CDR1 MNHNS and CDR2 SASEGT. CDR3 length: 14 amino acids. V was pared by 5 bases and J by 0 bases, with 10 bases between. The CDR3 is CASSPDRSNYGYTF. CDR3 nucleotides: TGTGCCAGCAGTCCGGACAGATCTAACTATGGCTACACCTTC.

The chain employs TRBV7-6 and TRBJ2-5; perhaps TRBD1 as D (6 bases). Germline CDR1 and CDR2: SGHVS and FNYEAQ. The ends were cut back, 4 bases at V and 7 bases at J, with 16 bases in the middle. The CDR3 sequence is 14 residues long. In DNA, the CDR3 is TGTGCCAGCAGCTCAAGTACAGGGTTTACGACCCAGTACTTC. Translating it yields CASSSSTGFTTQYF.

The chain combines TRBV6-5 with TRBJ2-7; the D gene is possibly TRBD2 (5 bases). Germline assignment: CDR1 MNHEY and CDR2 SVGAGI. This CDR3 spans 11 amino acids. Trimming removed 6 bases at V and 4 bases at J, with 7 bases between. CDR3 region: CASSGLYEQYF. DNA of the CDR3: TGTGCCAGCAGCGGACTTTACGAGCAGTACTTC.

This clone was picked up a small number of times. The sample has other DNA sequences that encode this CDR3 too. The V and J genes are TRBV27 and TRBJ2-1; 10 bases are shared with TRBD1. There are 14 residues in the CDR3. Per the germline V gene, CDR1 is MNHEY and CDR2 is SMNVEV (reference sequence). V shed 6 bases and J 6 bases; nucleotides not matched to a gene: 5. The CDR3 DNA sequence: TGTGCCAGCAGCCGGGACAGGGGTGTCAATGAGCAGTTCTTC. Translating it yields CASSRDRGVNEQFF.

This clone was observed a few times. The gene calls are TRBV10-3 and TRBJ2-1; weak D call: TRBD1 (5 bases). The CDR3 has 14 residues. CDR1 ENHRY and CDR2 SYGVKD come from the germline V gene. Trimming took off 10 bases at V and 0 bases at J, with 13 bases between the two ends. CDR3 nucleotide sequence: TGTGCCAGTTGTGAGGACAACTCCTACAATGAGCAGTTCTTC. This codes for CASCEDNSYNEQFF.

The rearrangement links TRBV28 to TRBJ1-1, with D unresolved. This CDR3 contains 14 residues. CDR1 and CDR2 (germline): MDHEN, SYDVKM. Trimming left V 8 bases short and J 1 base short, with 14 bases between. This CDR3 reads CASGTYGTNTEAFF. Written as DNA, the CDR3 is TGTGCCAGCGGTACTTACGGTACGAACACTGAAGCTTTCTTT.

The gene calls are TRBV2 and TRBJ2-7, with D possibly matching TRBD2 (5 bases). This CDR3 spans 13 amino acids. From germline, CDR1 is SNHLY and CDR2 FYNNEI. The germline V and J ends were trimmed by 6 bases and 3 bases, with 12 bases remaining between them. The CDR3 DNA is TGTGCCAGCAGGTGGACGGGGAACTACGAGCAGTACTTC. Encoded protein: CASRWTGNYEQYF.

The chain links TRBV6-5 to TRBJ2-2, with D possibly matching TRBD1 (5 bases). V was shortened by 2 bases and J by 6 bases, with 13 bases between the two germline ends. Germline CDR1 and CDR2: MNHEY and SVGAGI. The CDR3 runs 15 residues. The CDR3 coding sequence is TGTGCCAGCAGTTACAAAGGGGATCAAGCCGGGGAGCTGTTTTTT. This sequence encodes CASSYKGDQAGELFF.

This clone has a handful of counts. The J gene is TRBJ2-5, the V gene TRBV5-4; the D gene is possibly TRBD2 (6 bases). The V end lost 1 base, the J end lost 4 bases, and 17 bases lay between the germline ends. CDR3 length: 16 residues. Germline V CDR1 and CDR2: SGHNT, YYREEE (reference sequence). Here the CDR3 reads CASSLWSGGGRETQYF. The CDR3 DNA reads as TGTGCCAGCAGCTTGTGGTCCGGGGGAGGAAGAGAGACCCAGTACTTC.

The chain employs TRBV5-1 and TRBJ2-5; 10 bases are a match to TRBD2. V trimming: 3 bases; J trimming: 3 bases; junction bases outside the gene matches: 2. From germline, CDR1 is SGHRS and CDR2 YFSETQ. The CDR3 runs 14 residues. The CDR3 bases are TGCGCCAGCAGCTCCGGACTAGCGGAAGAGACCCAGTACTTC. Translating it yields CASSSGLAEETQYF.

V and J are TRBV15 and TRBJ2-5, with 8 bases fitting TRBD1. From germline, CDR1 is LNHNV and CDR2 YYDKDF (reference sequence). The trim removed 0 bases at V and 5 bases at J, leaving 5 bases unmatched. This CDR3 has 15 residues. The CDR3 nucleotides are TGTGCCACCAGCAGAGATCAGGGGGCTTGGGAGACCCAGTACTTC. This codes for CATSRDQGAWETQYF.

This clone was counted only a few times. The rearrangement joins TRBV11-2 to TRBJ2-3; 7 positions agree with TRBD1. Germline V lookup: CDR1 SGHAT, CDR2 FQNNGV. The CDR3 spans 15 residues. Trimming took 1 base from V and 3 from J; bases not matched to a gene: 4. CDR3 in DNA: TGTGCCAGCAGCTTAGGGGCCAGGGGGACAGATACGCAGTATTTT. It is translated as CASSLGARGTDTQYF. The whole variable domain, filled in from reference TRBV11-2 and TRBJ2-3, reads EAGVAQSPRYKIIEKRQSVAFWCNPISGHATLYWYQQILGQGPKLLIQFQNNGVVDDSQLPKDRFSAERLKGVDSTLKIQPAKLEDSAVYLCASSLGARGTDTQYFGPGTRLTVL.

This chain connects TRBV5-1 to TRBJ2-1, with 12 nucleotides matching TRBD1. This CDR3 spans 13 amino acids. The trim removed 5 bases at V and 10 bases at J, leaving 4 bases unmatched. Germline loops: CDR1 SGHRS, CDR2 YFSETQ. CDR3 nucleotides: TGCGCCAGCAGAGGGACAGGGGGCGGAGAGCAGTTCTTC. Translated, it gives CASRGTGGGEQFF.

This clone was seen a few times. This rearrangement joins TRBV6-6 to TRBJ1-1; 7 nucleotides match TRBD1. CDR3 length: 14 residues. V shed 6 bases and J 4 bases; nucleotides not matched to a gene: 8. Germline assignment: CDR1 MNHNY and CDR2 SVGAGI (reference sequence). The DNA of the CDR3 is TGTGCCAGCAGCCCAGGGGGATGGTTCACTGAAGCTTTCTTT. It encodes CASSPGGWFTEAFF.

V is TRBV2 and J is TRBJ2-5, with TRBD2 identical over 7 bases. With V trimmed by 6 bases and J by 4 bases, 8 bases remained unmatched. Germline CDR1 SNHLY, CDR2 FYNNEI. The CDR3 consists of 14 residues. CDR3 protein: CASREGGSLETQYF. CDR3 DNA sequence: TGTGCCAGCAGGGAGGGAGGGTCTCTAGAGACCCAGTACTTC.